The 25 T cell receptor beta chains listed next were all sequenced from one sample in a study of T cell repertoires in cytomegalovirus infection. Their recognized antigens are unknown. TCRdb independently ran MiXCR on the reads; one entry per CDR3 protein. Here the sample spans about 130,000 distinct CDR3 sequences, more than 20% being singletons. Sequencing was performed on PBMCs, sequenced either directly or after in vitro stimulation (not recorded which). The receptors derive from a human donor in good health (CMV status not recorded). Some clones in this sample may be carry-over from other donors' samples.

The rearrangement links TRBV20-1 to TRBJ2-5; 9 bases match TRBD2. V shed 0 bases and J 5 bases; nucleotides not matched to a gene: 7. From germline, CDR1 is DFQATT and CDR2 SNEGSKA (reference sequence). The CDR3 has 15 amino acids. CDR3 nucleotides: TGCAGTGCTAGAGATGCGGCTAGCGGGACGGAGACCCAGTACTTC. Translation: CSARDAASGTETQYF.

The genes are TRBV19 and TRBJ1-2, with 7 positions matching TRBD1. Germline V gene data show CDR1 as LNHDA and CDR2 as SQIVND (reference sequence). After removal of 0 bases from V and 12 bases from J, the junction contained 10 bases not matched to a gene. This CDR3 region has 14 residues. The CDR3 loop reads CASSIDPRQGGNTF. As DNA, the CDR3 is TGTGCCAGTAGTATAGACCCTCGACAGGGAGGAAACACCTTC.

V gene TRBV28 combines with J gene TRBJ2-2; the D is unclear. The ends were cut back, 6 bases at V and 5 bases at J, with 10 bases in the middle. Germline V gene data show CDR1 as MDHEN and CDR2 as SYDVKM. This CDR3 is 13 amino acids long. The CDR3 spells CASRVPLTGELFF. The DNA of the CDR3 is TGTGCCAGCAGGGTCCCGTTGACCGGGGAGCTGTTTTTT.

The CDR3 coding sequence is TGCGCCAGCAGCAGGGGACAGGGGGCTGTGAACACTGAAGCTTTCTTT. This encodes CASSRGQGAVNTEAFF. The rearrangement links TRBV5-1 to TRBJ1-1, with 12 positions matching TRBD1. J lost 0 bases, V lost 4 bases, and 4 bases had no gene match. This CDR3 region has 16 residues. Germline CDR1 reads SGHRS; CDR2 reads YFSETQ. Full variable domain (missing parts from reference TRBV5-1 and TRBJ1-1): KAGVTQTPRYLIKTRGQQVTLSCSPISGHRSVSWYQQTPGQGLQFLFEYFSETQRNKGNFPGRFSGRQFSNSRSEMNVSTLELGDSALYLCASSRGQGAVNTEAFFGQGTRLTVV.

This chain connects TRBV2 to TRBJ1-5, with 11 bases fitting TRBD1. There are 17 residues in the CDR3. V was pared by 6 bases and J by 0 bases, with 7 bases of the junction left unmatched. Germline lookup yields CDR1 SNHLY and CDR2 FYNNEI. CDR3 sequence: CASSWDRGSDSNQPQHF. In nucleotides, the CDR3 is TGTGCCAGCAGCTGGGACAGGGGGAGCGATAGCAATCAGCCCCAGCATTTT. Drawing the rest from reference TRBV2 and TRBJ1-5, the complete variable domain is EPEVTQTPSHQVTQMGQEVILRCVPISNHLYFYWYRQILGQKVEFLVSFYNNEISEKSEIFDDQFSVERPDGSNFTLKIRSTKLEDSAMYFCASSWDRGSDSNQPQHFGDGTRLSIL.

This clonotype occurred a few times. The chain is built from TRBV29-1 and TRBJ2-6; 13 nucleotides line up with TRBD2. The trim removed 5 bases at V and 1 base at J, leaving 17 bases unmatched. The CDR3 is 21 amino acids. CDR1 is SQVTM, CDR2 ANQGSEA, per germline. CDR3 region: CSVRGLAGVKRTPSGANVLTF. The CDR3, as DNA: TGCAGCGTTCGAGGACTAGCGGGAGTAAAACGAACCCCATCTGGGGCCAACGTCCTGACTTTC.

About this clonotype itself: One end of the junction varies from germline; a read error may be responsible. The chain has TRBV28 and TRBJ2-3; 9 nucleotides line up with TRBD2. Germline V CDR1 and CDR2: MDHEN, SYDVKM. The CDR3 is made up of 12 amino acids. The CDR3 DNA reads as TGTGCCAGCAGTTTCAAAGGGACTAGCATTTCTTTT. It is translated as CASSFKGTSISF.

The genes are TRBV7-6 and TRBJ1-4; D unresolved. Germline V lookup: CDR1 SGHVS, CDR2 FNYEAQ. There are 14 residues in the CDR3. The V end was cut by 8 bases, the J end by 0 bases, with 10 bases between. CDR3 sequence (DNA): TGTGCCAGCCGCGGGGATGCAACTAATGAAAAACTGTTTTTT. Translating gives CASRGDATNEKLFF.

V and J are TRBV27 and TRBJ2-3; D unclear. V lost 5 bases to trimming and J lost 5 bases, with 14 bases between them. From germline, CDR1 is MNHEY and CDR2 SMNVEV (reference sequence). This CDR3 has 14 amino acids. The DNA for the CDR3 is TGTGCCAGCAGTCAGCAGCTGGAAGGAGATACGCAGTATTTT. It yields the protein CASSQQLEGDTQYF.

This clonotype turned up a few times. The CDR3 loop is CASSLGQTSNEQYF. In nucleotides, the CDR3 is TGCGCCAGCAGCTTGGGTCAGACCAGCAACGAGCAGTACTTC. The chain uses TRBV5-1 and TRBJ2-7; D call uncertain. Germline V gives CDR1 SGHRS, CDR2 YFSETQ. Trimming removed 0 bases from V and 5 bases from J, with 12 bases in between. This CDR3 comprises 14 residues.

This clonotype was found a few times. The J gene is TRBJ1-5, the V gene TRBV27; 8 bases line up with TRBD1. This CDR3 has 14 amino acids. Germline CDR1 MNHEY, CDR2 SMNVEV (reference sequence). V lost 7 bases and J lost 7; bases outside the gene matches: 9. CDR3 in amino acids: CASKMTGAGQPQHF. The CDR3 DNA follows: TGTGCCAGCAAGATGACAGGGGCCGGACAGCCCCAGCATTTT.

The chain has TRBV12-5 and TRBJ2-1, with D possibly TRBD2 on 6 matching bases. Per the germline V gene, CDR1 is LGHNT and CDR2 is FRNRAP. Trimming took off 3 bases at V and 14 bases at J, with 17 bases between the two ends. This CDR3 comprises 13 residues. CDR3 sequence (DNA): TGTGCTAGTGGTTTTGTGGGACTCCAGGTCGAGTTCTTC. This encodes CASGFVGLQVEFF.

J is TRBJ2-1 and V is TRBV7-4; D gene uncertain. The CDR3 has 11 amino acids. Germline CDR1 SGHVT, CDR2 SQSDAQ. V lost 5 bases and J 14 bases, leaving 13 bases between the germline ends. This CDR3 is CASSAAASEFF. The CDR3 DNA sequence: TGTGCCAGCAGCGCCGCGGCCTCAGAGTTCTTC.

The V gene is TRBV7-9, the J gene TRBJ2-5; TRBD2 is a possible D gene (5 bases). The CDR3 is 16 amino acids. Germline V gene sequence: CDR1 SEHNR, CDR2 FQNEAQ (reference sequence). The V end lost 4 bases, the J end lost 2 bases, and 17 bases lay between the germline ends. CDR3 in amino acids: CASSSRVLSGQETQYF. Here the CDR3 DNA reads TGTGCCAGCAGCTCCCGTGTATTAAGCGGACAAGAGACCCAGTACTTC.

This sequence joins TRBV7-4 and TRBJ1-1; D is ambiguous. Germline V gives CDR1 SGHVT, CDR2 SQSDAQ. Trimming stripped 7 bases from V and 4 bases from J, with 13 bases between. The CDR3 sequence is 13 residues long. CDR3 sequence: CASIPSGFTEAFF. As DNA, the CDR3 is TGTGCCAGCATCCCTTCCGGGTTCACTGAAGCTTTCTTT.

The table lists this clonotype with many counts. The chain is built from TRBV7-9 and TRBJ1-1; D possibly corresponds to TRBD1 (6 bases). Germline CDR1 and CDR2: SEHNR and FQNEAQ (reference sequence). The V end lost 5 bases, the J end lost 5 bases, and 21 bases lay between the germline ends. The CDR3 extends over 16 amino acids. CDR3 residues: CASSQGLGGGETEAFF. CDR3 sequence (DNA): TGTGCCAGCAGCCAGGGGTTAGGGGGGGGAGAAACTGAAGCTTTCTTT.

This sequence joins TRBV30 and TRBJ2-4; TRBD2 is a possible D gene (5 bases). CDR1 and CDR2 (germline): GTSNPN, SVGIG (reference sequence). This CDR3 has 12 amino acids. The V and J ends lost 2 bases and 9 bases respectively, with 11 bases between them. As DNA, the CDR3 is TGTGCCTGGAGTCTTGGTGCGGGCATTCAGTACTTC. Encoded protein: CAWSLGAGIQYF.

The rearrangement uses TRBV12-3 or TRBV12-4 and TRBJ2-3; D is possibly TRBD2 (5 bases). The CDR3 extends over 16 amino acids. V lost 6 bases, J lost 0 bases, and 16 bases lay in between. The CDR3 region has the DNA TGTGCCAGCAGGCTGAGGGCAACAGCTAGCACAGATACGCAGTATTTT. This translates into CASRLRATASTDTQYF.

The chain has TRBV6-2 or TRBV6-3 and TRBJ2-7; 13 bases are shared with TRBD2. The V gene end was trimmed by 4 bases and the J gene end by 4 bases; junction bases not matched to a gene: 4. Per the germline V gene, CDR1 is MNHEY and CDR2 is SVGEGT. The CDR3 length is 15 residues. This CDR3 reads CASSLWGLAGYEQYV. DNA for the CDR3: TGTGCCAGCAGTTTGTGGGGACTAGCGGGATACGAGCAGTACGTC.

This clonotype has at least ten counts. The chain links TRBV11-2 to TRBJ1-1, with TRBD1 matching 8 bases. There are 15 residues in the CDR3. V was pared by 5 bases and J by 4 bases, with 9 bases of the junction left unmatched. Germline CDR1 reads SGHAT; CDR2 reads FQNNGV. Here the CDR3 reads CASSPGQGSSTEAFF. CDR3 coding DNA: TGTGCCAGCAGCCCCGGACAGGGCTCGAGCACTGAAGCTTTCTTT.

Ten or more counts support this clonotype. The rearrangement links TRBV7-3 to TRBJ1-6; D possibly corresponds to TRBD1 (5 bases). The CDR3 loop spans 14 amino acids. In germline, CDR1 is SGHTA, CDR2 FQGTGA. V was trimmed by 4 bases and J by 7 bases, leaving 11 bases between them. CDR3 loop: CASSSGGENSPLHF. The CDR3, as DNA: TGTGCCAGCAGCTCCGGGGGGGAGAATTCACCCCTCCACTTT.

The chain couples TRBV6-8 to TRBJ2-7, with D possibly being TRBD1 (6 bases). Trimming pared 8 bases from V and 9 bases from J, leaving 20 bases between. CDR3 length equals 13 residues. Germline V gene lookup returns CDR1 MNHGY and CDR2 SAAAGT. The DNA of the CDR3 is TGTGCCAGCTCACCCCAGAGACGAGGGGGGCAGTACTTC. This encodes CASSPQRRGGQYF.

This clonotype was found many times. The chain uses TRBV7-2 and TRBJ1-4; D perhaps matches TRBD1 (6 bases). V dropped 5 bases and J dropped 5 bases, with 9 bases sitting between them. The CDR3 extends over 13 amino acids. Germline V gene data show CDR1 as SGHTA and CDR2 as FQGNSA. This CDR3 reads CASSGQTNEKLFF. The CDR3 DNA reads TGTGCCAGCAGCGGACAGACAAATGAAAAACTGTTTTTT.

The V call is TRBV20-1, the J call TRBJ1-4; D remains ambiguous. V was shortened by 3 bases and J by 6 bases, with 11 bases between the two germline ends. Germline V gene lookup returns CDR1 DFQATT and CDR2 SNEGSKA (reference sequence). CDR3 size: 13 residues. CDR3 amino acids: CSARVLEDEKLFF. CDR3 nucleotide sequence: TGCAGTGCTAGGGTCCTCGAGGATGAAAAACTGTTTTTT.

This clonotype came up a few times. The V gene is TRBV24-1, the J gene TRBJ2-2, with 8 bases matching TRBD1. Germline V gene data show CDR1 as KGHDR and CDR2 as SFDVKD. The CDR3 loop spans 17 amino acids. The V and J ends lost 4 bases and 6 bases, in that order; junction bases with no gene match: 12. CDR3 amino acids: CATSDLKQGVVSGELFF. The CDR3 DNA sequence: TGTGCCACCAGTGACCTGAAACAGGGGGTGGTATCCGGGGAGCTGTTTTTT.